Each of the 13 T cell receptor beta chains below was sequenced from the same sample in a study of T cell repertoires in cytomegalovirus infection. TCRdb recomputed calls from the reads with MiXCR, one row per CDR3 protein. Of around 430,000 distinct CDR3 sequences detected, approximately 40% appear once; the ten largest clones hold around 45%. These receptors have no identified antigens. Source: cultured PBMCs, taken from culture after CMV antigen stimulation. These TCRs come from a human donor in good health (CMV status not recorded). Some clones in this sample may be carry-over from other donors' samples.

The chain joins TRBV7-2 to TRBJ2-1; D perhaps matches TRBD2 (7 bases). Germline assignment: CDR1 SGHTA and CDR2 FQGNSA. Trimming took off 5 bases at V and 6 bases at J, with 23 bases between the two ends. The CDR3 runs to 17 residues. The CDR3 spells CASSVLGGGPLSNEQFF. DNA for the CDR3: TGTGCCAGCAGCGTCCTAGGGGGGGGACCCCTCTCCAATGAGCAGTTCTTC. The whole variable domain, filled in from reference TRBV7-2 and TRBJ2-1, reads GAGVSQSPSNKVTEKGKDVELRCDPISGHTALYWYRQSLGQGLEFLIYFQGNSAPDKSGLPSDRFSAERTGGSVSTLTIQRTQQEDSAVYLCASSVLGGGPLSNEQFFGPGTRLTVL.

J is TRBJ2-6 and V is TRBV10-3, with TRBD1 matching over 7 bases. From germline, CDR1 is ENHRY and CDR2 SYGVKD. Trimming cost V 7 bases and J 0 bases; bases outside gene matches: 12. The CDR3 has 18 residues. The CDR3, as DNA: TGTGCCATCACTCCGGGACAGTGGGGCGTCTCTGGGGCCAACGTCCTGACTTTC. It is translated as CAITPGQWGVSGANVLTF.

The chain uses TRBV28 and TRBJ2-5, with D maybe TRBD1 (5 bases). This CDR3 contains 14 residues. V lost 1 base, J lost 4 bases, and 10 bases lay in between. Germline V gene data show CDR1 as MDHEN and CDR2 as SYDVKM. The CDR3 DNA reads TGTGCCAGCAGTTTATTATTCAGGGCAGAGACCCAGTACTTC. Translation: CASSLLFRAETQYF.

The V call is TRBV5-1, the J call TRBJ1-2; tentative D call: TRBD1 (5 bases). Germline V CDR1 and CDR2: SGHRS, YFSETQ. V was cut by 0 bases and J by 3 bases, with 12 bases left in between. The CDR3 length is 15 residues. The CDR3 sequence is CASSLGGDLYYGYTF. In DNA, the CDR3 is TGCGCCAGCAGCTTGGGAGGGGACCTATACTATGGCTACACCTTC.

This clonotype was found a few times. The CDR3 here is CASSLIRGDGYTF. CDR3 in DNA: TGTGCCAGCAGTTTAATAAGGGGAGACGGCTACACCTTC. The V call is TRBV12-3 or TRBV12-4, the J call TRBJ1-2; D might be TRBD1 (5 bases). Deletions cut 2 bases from V and 8 bases from J, with 12 bases between. The CDR3 totals 13 residues.

This rearrangement joins TRBV20-1 to TRBJ2-1, with 7 bases that match TRBD2. In germline, CDR1 is DFQATT, CDR2 SNEGSKA (reference sequence). The CDR3 sequence is 15 residues long. V dropped 5 bases and J dropped 4; count of bases not matched to a gene: 11. The CDR3 DNA reads TGCAGTGCTGGGGAGGGAGCGGCCCTTTACAATGAGCAGTTCTTC. Translation: CSAGEGAALYNEQFF.

The genes are TRBV6-5 and TRBJ2-7; 9 positions agree with TRBD2. Germline CDR1 MNHEY, CDR2 SVGAGI. V lost 0 bases, J lost 6 bases, and 6 bases stayed unmatched. The CDR3 runs to 15 residues. The CDR3 nucleotides are TGTGCCAGCAGTTACTCGATCAGCGGGAGGTCCGAGCAGTACTTC. Encoded protein: CASSYSISGRSEQYF.

This chain links TRBV5-1 with TRBJ2-3; the D is unclear. This CDR3 has 14 amino acids. In germline, CDR1 is SGHRS, CDR2 YFSETQ. Deletions cut 0 bases from V and 3 bases from J, with 8 bases between. The CDR3 region is CASSLEPETDTQYF. DNA for the CDR3: TGCGCCAGCAGCTTGGAACCTGAAACAGATACGCAGTATTTT.

CDR3 sequence (DNA): TGTGCCACCAGCAGAGACAGGGGGGTCACTGAAGCTTTCTTT. Translating it yields CATSRDRGVTEAFF. The chain couples TRBV15 to TRBJ1-1; 7 bases are a match to TRBD1. The CDR3 sequence is 14 residues long. CDR1 is LNHNV and CDR2 is YYDKDF in the germline V gene (reference sequence). Trimming at V came to 0 bases and at J to 4 bases, leaving 2 bases not matched to a gene. The full variable domain, its missing parts supplied by reference TRBV15 and TRBJ1-1, is DAMVIQNPRYQVTQFGKPVTLSCSQTLNHNVMYWYQQKSSQAPKLLFHYYDKDFNNEADTPDNFQSRRPNTSFCFLDIRSPGLGDTAMYLCATSRDRGVTEAFFGQGTRLTVV.

This clonotype turned up a few times. For the CDR3, the DNA is TGTGCCAGCGAAGGACAGACCTACGAGCAGTACTTC. It translates to CASEGQTYEQYF. The chain employs TRBV6-2 or TRBV6-3 and TRBJ2-7, with a tentative D call TRBD1 (6 bases). The V gene's germline CDR1 is MNHEY and CDR2 SVGEGT. CDR3 length: 12 amino acids. Trimming took off 8 bases at V and 2 bases at J, with 10 bases between the two ends.

This clonotype was seen many times. The chain recombines TRBV7-2 with TRBJ2-1, with TRBD2 matching over 9 bases. Germline loops: CDR1 SGHTA, CDR2 FQGNSA. J was trimmed by 7 bases and V by 1 base; bases with no gene match: 11. CDR3 length equals 17 residues. CDR3 protein: CASSLELGGRAGNEQFF. The CDR3 coding sequence is TGTGCCAGCAGCTTAGAACTCGGCGGGAGGGCCGGGAATGAGCAGTTCTTC.

This clonotype was counted a few times. The chain employs TRBV5-1 and TRBJ2-1, with 9 bases that match TRBD2. The CDR3 consists of 15 residues. The J segment lost 7 bases and the V segment lost 3 bases, leaving 8 bases of the junction unmatched. Germline V gene data show CDR1 as SGHRS and CDR2 as YFSETQ. In DNA, the CDR3 is TGCGCCAGCAGCTCAAATAGCGGGAGATGGAATGAGCAGTTCTTC. Protein: CASSSNSGRWNEQFF.

This clonotype was found many times. The rearrangement uses TRBV24-1 and TRBJ2-1; D not resolved. V lost 3 bases, J lost 0 bases, and 14 bases lay in between. This CDR3 comprises 17 residues. The V gene's germline CDR1 is KGHDR and CDR2 SFDVKD. The CDR3 nucleotides are TGTGCCACCAGTGATGTGATAGCCCAATCCTCCTACAATGAGCAGTTCTTC. Protein product: CATSDVIAQSSYNEQFF.